The 18 T cell receptor beta chains below come from one sample, sequenced in a study of CD8+CD57+ T cells in acquired aplastic anemia. According to the study, genomic DNA was the template for TCR beta VDJ and CDR3 profiling. MiXCR was run by TCRdb on the reads, yielding one entry per CDR3 protein. This table has 150,000 to 200,000 distinct CDR3 sequences, 40% to 50% appearing once. Sequencing was carried out using sorted CD4+, CD8+, or CD8+CD57+ T cells (not recorded which) from PBMCs. The receptors originated from a human donor in good health.

This rearrangement joins TRBV7-2 to TRBJ2-7; no definite D call. The CDR3 is made up of 13 amino acids. Trimming stripped 0 bases from V and 5 bases from J, with 8 bases between. Germline V gene sequence: CDR1 SGHTA, CDR2 FQGNSA. CDR3: CASSLAGPNEQYF. The CDR3 DNA reads as TGTGCCAGCAGCTTAGCAGGGCCTAACGAGCAGTACTTC.

A note on this clonotype: Since a much larger clone is just one base distant, this may be a read error. The rearrangement links TRBV5-6 to TRBJ2-7, with D maybe TRBD2 (6 bases). Deletions cut 3 bases from V and 3 bases from J, with 22 bases between. Germline values: CDR1 SGHDT, CDR2 YYEEEE. The CDR3 runs 17 residues. CDR3 DNA: TGTGCCAGCAGCTCCGGGTCCGCGGGACTGGGGTTCTACGAGCAGTACTTC. The encoded protein is CASSSGSAGLGFYEQYF.

V usage is TRBV6-1 and J usage is TRBJ2-7, with D uncertain. V was trimmed by 2 bases and J by 0 bases, leaving 8 bases between them. The CDR3 consists of 14 residues. Germline V gene sequence: CDR1 MNHNS, CDR2 SASEGT. The DNA for the CDR3 is TGTGCCAGCAGTGAAACTGAGACCTCCTACGAGCAGTACTTC. This translates into CASSETETSYEQYF.

V gene TRBV10-3 combines with J gene TRBJ2-1, with 9 bases matching TRBD1. The CDR3 has 15 residues. Germline loops: CDR1 ENHRY, CDR2 SYGVKD. V lost 3 bases and J lost 7; bases outside the gene matches: 7. Here the CDR3 reads CAISDRDRDGNEQFF. Written as DNA, the CDR3 is TGTGCCATCAGTGACCGGGACAGGGATGGAAATGAGCAGTTCTTC.

The V and J genes are TRBV24-1 and TRBJ2-3; 14 bases align to TRBD2. The trim removed 5 bases at V and 2 bases at J, leaving 5 bases unmatched. Germline V gene data show CDR1 as KGHDR and CDR2 as SFDVKD. The CDR3 loop spans 17 amino acids. The chain's CDR3 is CATSAGTSGSSTDTQYF. CDR3 sequence (DNA): TGTGCCACCAGTGCCGGGACTAGCGGGAGTTCCACAGATACGCAGTATTTT.

This chain joins TRBV29-1 and TRBJ2-1; the match to TRBD2 covers 8 bases. The germline V gene has CDR1 SQVTM and CDR2 ANQGSEA. This CDR3 comprises 13 residues. V was clipped by 7 bases and J by 4 bases; unmatched bases: 6. The CDR3 nucleotides are TGCAGCGCAACTAGCGGAACTTACAATGAGCAGTTCTTC. It yields the protein CSATSGTYNEQFF.

The rearrangement uses TRBV29-1 and TRBJ2-7; 12 bases match TRBD2. Trimming at V came to 4 bases and at J to 6 bases, leaving 7 bases not matched to a gene. Germline V gene data show CDR1 as SQVTM and CDR2 as ANQGSEA. This CDR3 has 14 residues. DNA for the CDR3: TGCAGCGTTGTTAGGGCTAGCGGGAGGGGCGAGCAGTACTTC. Its protein product is CSVVRASGRGEQYF.

This chain joins TRBV18 and TRBJ1-2; 9 bases map to TRBD1. The V segment lost 3 bases and the J segment 0 bases; nucleotides outside the gene matches: 2. Germline V gives CDR1 KGHSH, CDR2 LQKENI. The length of the CDR3 is 15 residues. The CDR3 DNA follows: TGTGCCAGCTCACCGGGGACAGGGACTAACTATGGCTACACCTTC. Protein sequence: CASSPGTGTNYGYTF. The full variable domain, rest sourced from reference TRBV18 and TRBJ1-2, is NAGVMQNPRHLVRRRGQEARLRCSPMKGHSHVYWYRQLPEEGLKFMVYLQKENIIDESGMPKERFSAEFPKEGPSILRIQQVVRGDSAAYFCASSPGTGTNYGYTFGSGTRLTVV.

The chain carries TRBV6-1 and TRBJ1-1, with a tentative D call TRBD1 (5 bases). CDR1 and CDR2 (germline): MNHNS, SASEGT. This CDR3 has 15 residues. Trimming stripped 6 bases from V and 0 bases from J, with 14 bases between. For the CDR3, the DNA is TGTGCCAGCAGGACGGGGGGTGGTATGAACACTGAAGCTTTCTTT. It translates to CASRTGGGMNTEAFF.

The chain has TRBV7-6 and TRBJ2-7; the D gene is possibly TRBD2 (5 bases). Looked up from germline, CDR1 is SGHVS and CDR2 is FNYEAQ. The CDR3 totals 13 residues. V was clipped by 2 bases and J by 3 bases, with 8 bases between them. DNA for the CDR3: TGTGCCAGCAGCTTAATGGGGAGCTACGAGCAGTACTTC. It codes for CASSLMGSYEQYF. The whole variable domain, filled in from reference TRBV7-6 and TRBJ2-7, reads GAGVSQSPRYKVTKRGQDVALRCDPISGHVSLYWYRQALGQGPEFLTYFNYEAQQDKSGLPNDRFSAERPEGSISTLTIQRTEQRDSAMYRCASSLMGSYEQYFGPGTRLTVT.

This clonotype appeared a few times. The rearrangement links TRBV30 to TRBJ2-1; the match to TRBD2 covers 11 bases. There are 15 residues in the CDR3. V shed 5 bases and J 7 bases; nucleotides not matched to a gene: 10. The germline CDR1 and CDR2 sequences are GTSNPN and SVGIG (reference sequence). CDR3 loop: CAWHRVASGRNEQFF. In DNA form, the CDR3 reads TGTGCCTGGCACCGGGTGGCTAGCGGGAGGAATGAGCAGTTCTTC.

V is TRBV19 and J is TRBJ1-5; possibly TRBD1 for D (6 bases). Germline V CDR1 and CDR2: LNHDA, SQIVND (reference sequence). This CDR3 comprises 15 residues. Trimming shortened V by 10 bases and J by 0 bases, and 16 bases separated the two germline ends. CDR3 sequence (DNA): TGTGCCACCATTCAGGACAGTTATAGCAATCAGCCCCAGCATTTT. It codes for CATIQDSYSNQPQHF. The full variable domain, with the rest looked up from reference TRBV19 and TRBJ1-5, is DGGITQSPKYLFRKEGQNVTLSCEQNLNHDAMYWYRQDPGQGLRLIYYSQIVNDFQKGDIAEGYSVSREKKESFPLTVTSAQKNPTAFYLCATIQDSYSNQPQHFGDGTRLSIL.

This clonotype was counted a few times. The chain joins TRBV10-3 to TRBJ2-2; D ambiguous. Germline loops: CDR1 ENHRY, CDR2 SYGVKD. V dropped 1 base and J dropped 0 bases, with 6 bases sitting between them. This CDR3 spans 15 amino acids. As DNA, the CDR3 is TGTGCCATCAGTGAGTTAGGACCGAACACCGGGGAGCTGTTTTTT. Translation: CAISELGPNTGELFF.

The chain employs TRBV19 and TRBJ1-1; D is unresolved. V shed 9 bases and J shed 0 bases, with 17 bases lying between them. Germline V lookup: CDR1 LNHDA, CDR2 SQIVND (reference sequence). This CDR3 is built from 15 residues. CDR3 sequence: CASRSQVLMNTEAFF. CDR3 nucleotide sequence: TGTGCCAGCAGAAGCCAGGTGCTGATGAACACTGAAGCTTTCTTT. Full variable domain (rest looked up from reference TRBV19 and TRBJ1-1): DGGITQSPKYLFRKEGQNVTLSCEQNLNHDAMYWYRQDPGQGLRLIYYSQIVNDFQKGDIAEGYSVSREKKESFPLTVTSAQKNPTAFYLCASRSQVLMNTEAFFGQGTRLTVV.

The chain combines TRBV20-1 with TRBJ2-7; perhaps TRBD1 as D (6 bases). Trimming removed 3 bases from V and 4 bases from J, with 19 bases in between. The germline V gene encodes CDR1 DFQATT and CDR2 SNEGSKA (reference sequence). This CDR3 spans 15 amino acids. This chain's CDR3 is CSASNTGTPSYEQYF. CDR3 coding DNA: TGCAGTGCTAGCAACACAGGGACCCCCTCATACGAGCAGTACTTC.

This chain uses TRBV9 with TRBJ2-7; D not resolved. This CDR3 is built from 14 residues. V dropped 4 bases and J dropped 6 bases, with 17 bases sitting between them. Germline CDR1 SGDLS, CDR2 YYNGEE. The CDR3 loop is CASSSQMSPREQYF. CDR3 coding DNA: TGTGCCAGCAGCTCCCAAATGTCTCCCCGCGAGCAGTACTTC.

This rearrangement joins TRBV10-3 to TRBJ2-7; unclear D gene. Trimming removed 6 bases from V and 7 bases from J, with 13 bases in between. The CDR3 has 12 amino acids. Germline V gives CDR1 ENHRY, CDR2 SYGVKD. The chain's CDR3 is CAIRTTGGEQYF. As DNA, the CDR3 is TGTGCCATCAGGACGACGGGTGGTGAGCAGTACTTC.

This clonotype was observed at least ten times. This chain links TRBV20-1 with TRBJ2-3; D tentatively reads TRBD1 or TRBD2 (6 bases each). The CDR3 covers 14 residues. The V and J ends lost 2 bases and 0 bases respectively, with 9 bases between them. Germline lookup yields CDR1 DFQATT and CDR2 SNEGSKA (reference sequence). Here the CDR3 reads CSARRGTSTDTQYF. Here the CDR3 DNA reads TGCAGTGCTAGACGCGGGACAAGCACAGATACGCAGTATTTT.